The T cell receptor beta chain described here comes from a study of blood T cell repertoires in COVID-19. Clones were read by immunoSEQ multiplex PCR, and TCRdb kept only the in-frame ones, dropping some. This sample has about 110,000 clones, with 69% found just once. CDR3 length: 16 amino acids. Per germline, CDR1 SGHDT and CDR2 YYEEEE. V was clipped by 0 bases and J by 0 bases; unmatched bases: 3. Sequenced: peripheral blood. This chain links TRBV5-6 with TRBJ2-4; 7 nucleotides agree with TRBD1. The receptor was derived from an elderly man with acute or convalescent COVID-19. The CDR3 loop reads CASSLGRTGAKNIQYF. CDR3 nucleotides: TGTGCCAGCAGCTTGGGACGGACAGGAGCCAAAAACATTCAGTACTTC.